These 30 T cell receptor beta chains originate from one sample sequenced in a study of molecular identifiers for immune sequencing clone quantification (dated by TCRdb to between 2018 and 2020). The library was produced with PCR. For sequencing, an Illumina HiSeq 4000 was employed. TCRdb handled the public reads itself, with Q25 trimming in fastp and clone calling in MiXCR, and kept productive beta chains. Records with the same CDR3 protein are collapsed into one entry carrying the most frequent genes and DNA. Within this sample are 350,000 or so distinct CDR3 sequences, with about a fifth of them counted one time only. The ten largest make up 0.75% to 0.85% of the sample. Sequenced material: naive CD8+ T cells from blood, with Jurkat cell RNA spiked in. The cell subset or site tag for this specimen amounts to: FACS-sorted CD8+CD4-CCR7+CD45RA+ naive T cells. These receptors were collected from a human donor in good health. Some libraries in this study had Jurkat cell RNA spiked in.

Of note for this clonotype: A much larger clone lies a single base off, so this may be a read error. The rearrangement uses TRBV12-3 or TRBV12-4 and TRBJ2-3; TRBD1 matches 9 bases. This CDR3 spans 17 amino acids. Written as DNA, the CDR3 is TGTGCCGGCAGTTCTACCCCGGGACAGGGAGGCACAGATACGCAGTATTTT. Translating gives CAGSSTPGQGGTDTQYF.

This clonotype has more than one count but fewer than ten. V is TRBV30 and J is TRBJ2-7, with 8 bases identical to TRBD1. Germline CDR1 GTSNPN, CDR2 SVGIG (reference sequence). The V and J ends lost 1 base and 2 bases, in that order; junction bases with no gene match: 4. The CDR3 extends over 14 amino acids. The CDR3 region is CAWSADRAPYEQYF. CDR3 nucleotide sequence: TGTGCCTGGAGTGCGGACAGGGCCCCCTACGAGCAGTACTTC.

Details on this clonotype: This may stem from a read error, because a much larger clone lies one nucleotide away. The CDR3 carries no conserved terminal phenylalanine or tryptophan, so it likely arises from a read error. The chain combines TRBV14 with TRBJ2-7; a weak D match, TRBD1 (6 bases). Trimming pared 4 bases from V and 3 bases from J, leaving 13 bases between. In germline, CDR1 is SGHDN, CDR2 FVKESK. The CDR3 contains 14 residues. The CDR3 loop reads CASSPTLTGYEQYL. The CDR3 DNA reads as TGTGCCAGCAGCCCAACCTTGACAGGCTACGAGCAGTACCTC.

This clonotype came up many times. The genes are TRBV29-1 and TRBJ1-1, with 7 bases identical to TRBD1. CDR3 length: 14 amino acids. With 0 bases clipped from V and 2 bases from J, the junction kept 3 bases outside the gene matches. In germline, CDR1 is SQVTM, CDR2 ANQGSEA. The CDR3, as DNA: TGCAGCGTTGAAGAGCGGGACAGTAACACTGAAGCTTTCTTT. Amino acid sequence: CSVEERDSNTEAFF.

The table lists this clonotype with many counts. This rearrangement joins TRBV12-3 or TRBV12-4 to TRBJ2-1, with 9 bases that match TRBD1. The CDR3 is 14 amino acids. V was pared by 7 bases and J by 9 bases, with 10 bases of the junction left unmatched. The CDR3 DNA follows: TGTGCCAGCACTCACCCTGACAGGGGGACTGAGCAGTTCTTC. The encoded protein is CASTHPDRGTEQFF.

This clonotype was seen repeatedly, ten times or more. The chain has TRBV6-2 or TRBV6-3 and TRBJ2-5; D remains unclear. CDR1 and CDR2 (germline): MNHEY, SVGEGT. Trimming took 4 bases from V and 4 from J, leaving 4 bases between them. The CDR3 spans 11 residues. The CDR3 here is CASSSPETQYF. The CDR3, as DNA: TGTGCCAGCAGTTCCCCAGAGACCCAGTACTTC.

The gene calls are TRBV11-2 and TRBJ2-5; 10 bases line up with TRBD2. The V and J ends lost 1 base and 1 base, in that order; junction bases with no gene match: 6. The V gene's germline CDR1 is SGHAT and CDR2 FQNNGV. There are 17 residues in the CDR3. CDR3 nucleotide sequence: TGTGCCAGCAGCTTAGGGCTAGCGGGGGTTTTCCAAGAGACCCAGTACTTC. It specifies CASSLGLAGVFQETQYF.

Notes on this clonotype: An end of the junction differs from the germline gene, which may be a read error. The chain employs TRBV19 and TRBJ1-1; tentatively, D is TRBD1 (5 bases). The CDR3 loop spans 14 amino acids. The germline V gene has CDR1 LNHDA and CDR2 SQIVND (reference sequence). CDR3 nucleotides: TGTGCCAGTAGTAGGTTGGGGGAGGACACTAAAGCTTTCTTT. This codes for CASSRLGEDTKAFF.

This clonotype came up many times. This chain links TRBV4-2 with TRBJ2-5; 9 bases align to TRBD2. CDR1 and CDR2 from the germline V gene are LGHNA and YNFKEQ. The trim removed 0 bases at V and 5 bases at J, leaving 16 bases unmatched. The CDR3 covers 19 residues. CDR3: CASSQDLYLPSGIIETQYF. The CDR3 bases are TGTGCCAGCAGCCAAGATCTCTATTTGCCTAGCGGGATCATCGAGACCCAGTACTTC.

As regards this clonotype: The junction and the germline gene differ at one end; a read error may be behind it. The chain couples TRBV27 to TRBJ2-3, with TRBD2 matching 9 bases. The V gene's germline CDR1 is MNHEY and CDR2 SMNVEV (reference sequence). This CDR3 region has 17 residues. The CDR3 coding sequence is TGTGCCGGCAGATTTATAGCGGGAGCGCTCGGTTTCGATACGCAGTATTTT. Translated, it gives CAGRFIAGALGFDTQYF.

This clonotype was seen repeatedly, ten times or more. V usage is TRBV28 and J usage is TRBJ2-2, with unresolved D. The V end lost 5 bases, the J end lost 0 bases, and 10 bases lay between the germline ends. The CDR3 sequence is 15 residues long. Germline V CDR1 and CDR2: MDHEN, SYDVKM. DNA for the CDR3: TGTGCCAGCAGTATAGGAATCGCGAACACCGGGGAGCTGTTTTTT. Amino acids: CASSIGIANTGELFF. The whole variable domain, remainder taken from reference TRBV28 and TRBJ2-2, is DVKVTQSSRYLVKRTGEKVFLECVQDMDHENMFWYRQDPGLGLRLIYFSYDVKMKEKGDIPEGYSVSREKKERFSLILESASTNQTSMYLCASSIGIANTGELFFGEGSRLTVL.

To note about this clonotype: Since a much larger clone is just one base distant, this may be a read error. This rearrangement joins TRBV4-3 to TRBJ2-2; 8 bases match TRBD1. There are 19 residues in the CDR3. Germline lookup yields CDR1 LGHNA and CDR2 YSLEER. This CDR3 is CASSQERIATGANAGELFF. CDR3 bases: TGCGCCAGCAGCCAAGAGAGAATTGCGACAGGGGCGAACGCCGGGGAGCTGTTTTTT.

Regarding this clonotype: A much larger clone lies one base from this, so it may be a read error. The chain couples TRBV20-1 to TRBJ2-7; D might be TRBD2 (5 bases). The CDR3 sequence is 14 residues long. Germline CDR1 DFQATT, CDR2 SNEGSKA (reference sequence). The CDR3 DNA reads TGCAGTGCTAGTATTCCTAGCACCCTCTACGGGCAGTACTTC. This codes for CSASIPSTLYGQYF.

Notes on this clonotype: At one of its ends the junction is not consistent with the germline gene, which may arise from a read error. The rearrangement links TRBV25-1 to TRBJ1-1, with 10 bases matching TRBD1. The CDR3 extends over 15 amino acids. The V gene's germline CDR1 is MGHDK and CDR2 SYGVNS. The CDR3 sequence is CANSVGQGRNTEAFF. DNA for the CDR3: TGTGCCAACAGTGTGGGACAGGGGAGGAACACTGAAGCTTTCTTT.

This clonotype was detected ten times or more. This chain links TRBV30 with TRBJ2-1; no definite D call. Germline lookup yields CDR1 GTSNPN and CDR2 SVGIG (reference sequence). Trimming stripped 2 bases from V and 3 bases from J, with 8 bases between. This CDR3 region has 13 residues. For the CDR3, the DNA is TGTGCCTGGAGTTTTTCAAGCTACAATGAGCAGTTCTTC. Protein sequence: CAWSFSSYNEQFF.

On this clonotype: A much more abundant neighbour one base away suggests this may be a read error. Lacking the conserved final phenylalanine or tryptophan, this CDR3 likely reflects a read error. The chain links TRBV2 to TRBJ2-3; 8 bases agree with TRBD1. Trimming at V came to 1 base and at J to 6 bases, leaving 12 bases not matched to a gene. The CDR3 extends over 17 amino acids. Germline CDR1 and CDR2: SNHLY and FYNNEI. This CDR3 is CASSEVATGQAEDTQYL. The CDR3 DNA follows: TGTGCCAGCAGTGAAGTGGCAACGGGACAGGCAGAGGATACGCAGTATCTT.

In its sample, this clonotype was seen a few times. It may be a read error: a sequence one base away is much more abundant. The J gene is TRBJ1-5, the V gene TRBV30; 8 bases are shared with TRBD1. This CDR3 region has 16 residues. Germline lookup yields CDR1 GTSNPN and CDR2 SVGIG (reference sequence). CDR3 coding DNA: TGTGCCTGGAGTGTAGGGCCAGGGGGCGGCAATCAGCCCCGGCATTTT. This encodes CAWSVGPGGGNQPRHF.

This clonotype came up many times. The chain recombines TRBV4-3 with TRBJ2-7; either TRBD1 or TRBD2 may fit D (5 bases each). V dropped 5 bases and J dropped 2 bases, with 10 bases sitting between them. The CDR3 covers 13 residues. CDR1 is LGHNA, CDR2 YSLEER, per germline. In nucleotides, the CDR3 is TGCGCCAGCAGCTTGGGGGAGACCTACGAGCAGTACTTC. Its protein is CASSLGETYEQYF.

This clonotype was seen a handful of times. The rearrangement links TRBV10-3 to TRBJ2-1; 14 bases align to TRBD2. Germline lookup yields CDR1 ENHRY and CDR2 SYGVKD. Losses at the gene ends were 5 bases for V and 7 bases for J; bases not matched to a gene: 4. The CDR3 extends over 15 amino acids. The CDR3 coding sequence is TGTGCCATCAGTACCGGGACTAGCGGGAGAAATGAGCAGTTCTTC. Translated: CAISTGTSGRNEQFF.

Many counts were recorded for this clonotype. The chain couples TRBV29-1 to TRBJ2-3, with D uncertain. The V end lost 4 bases, the J end lost 4 bases, and 15 bases lay between the germline ends. The germline V gene has CDR1 SQVTM and CDR2 ANQGSEA. The CDR3 contains 14 residues. The CDR3 bases are TGCAGCGTTGTGGATCCTTGGGGTGCAGATACGCAGTATTTT. As protein: CSVVDPWGADTQYF.

This clonotype appeared many times. The V gene is TRBV4-1, the J gene TRBJ1-1; possibly TRBD1 for D (6 bases). Germline CDR1 reads MGHRA; CDR2 reads YSYEKL. The CDR3 covers 15 residues. V was pared by 1 base and J by 4 bases, with 13 bases between. The DNA for the CDR3 is TGCGCCAGCAGCCAAGTTGACGGGGGGCTCACTGAAGCTTTCTTT. Translating gives CASSQVDGGLTEAFF.

As regards this clonotype: Just one base apart from a much larger clone, this may be a read error. The rearrangement uses TRBV30 and TRBJ1-2, with a possible D match to TRBD1 (5 bases). CDR3 length: 12 residues. Germline V gives CDR1 GTSNPN, CDR2 SVGIG (reference sequence). This chain's CDR3 is CAWTVRGYCYTF. For the CDR3, the DNA is TGTGCCTGGACCGTGAGGGGCTATTGCTACACCTTC.

Concerning this clonotype itself: A much larger clone sits a single nucleotide away, making a read error possible. The chain uses TRBV19 and TRBJ1-1; D might be TRBD1 (6 bases). In germline, CDR1 is LNHDA, CDR2 SQIVND (reference sequence). The V and J ends lost 11 bases and 1 base respectively, with 17 bases between them. The CDR3 spans 14 residues. Written as DNA, the CDR3 is TGTGCCGTTCGAAAAAAGACAGGGAACACTGAAGCTTTCTTT. Amino acids: CAVRKKTGNTEAFF.

CDR3 bases: TGTGCCAGCAAACCAGCGCGGGAGGGCCGGGCAGATACGCAGTATTTT. It encodes CASKPAREGRADTQYF. V and J are TRBV27 and TRBJ2-3; 9 bases map to TRBD2. The CDR3 sequence is 16 residues long. The J segment lost 4 bases and the V segment lost 7 bases, leaving 12 bases of the junction unmatched. The germline V gene encodes CDR1 MNHEY and CDR2 SMNVEV (reference sequence).

Notes on this clonotype: A much larger clone is a single base away; this may be a read error. The chain joins TRBV5-6 to TRBJ1-1; 7 nucleotides line up with TRBD1. The CDR3 loop spans 16 amino acids. Germline CDR1 reads SGHDT; CDR2 reads YYEEEE. CDR3 bases: TGTGCCGGCAGTCTTGTTACAGGGGTAACAGGCACTGAAGCTTTCTTT. Protein product: CAGSLVTGVTGTEAFF.

This clonotype was picked up many times. The chain recombines TRBV7-9 with TRBJ2-6; no clear D gene. The CDR3 is made up of 13 amino acids. Per the germline V gene, CDR1 is SEHNR and CDR2 is FQNEAQ (reference sequence). The V gene lost 8 bases and the J gene lost 2 bases, with 7 bases spanning the gap. CDR3 region: CASSGPGANVLTF. The CDR3 nucleotides are TGTGCCAGCTCAGGTCCTGGGGCCAACGTCCTGACTTTC.

This clonotype was seen many times. This chain uses TRBV27 with TRBJ2-5, with D perhaps TRBD2 (6 bases). CDR3 length equals 13 residues. V was pared by 7 bases and J by 6 bases, with 15 bases between. From germline, CDR1 is MNHEY and CDR2 SMNVEV (reference sequence). CDR3 in amino acids: CASTKGGEKTQYF. The CDR3 DNA reads as TGTGCCAGCACGAAGGGCGGGGAAAAGACCCAGTACTTC.

This clonotype was seen only a few times. V gene TRBV28 combines with J gene TRBJ1-5; 7 positions agree with TRBD1. CDR1 is MDHEN and CDR2 is SYDVKM in the germline V gene. This CDR3 region has 16 residues. The junction had 9 bases not matched to a gene; V was cut back by 5 bases and J by 2 bases. The CDR3 DNA follows: TGTGCCAGCAGTCCCGCCCCCACAGGGGGCAATCAGCCCCAGCATTTT. Residues: CASSPAPTGGNQPQHF.

This clonotype was counted at least ten times. The chain combines TRBV4-3 with TRBJ1-2; D may be TRBD1 (5 bases). This CDR3 has 16 residues. Germline V gives CDR1 LGHNA, CDR2 YSLEER. Trimming pared 0 bases from V and 2 bases from J, leaving 13 bases between. CDR3 DNA: TGCGCCAGCAGCCAAGATAGAAGTCGACAGAACTATGGCTACACCTTC. This codes for CASSQDRSRQNYGYTF.

This clonotype was recorded many times. This chain joins TRBV7-9 and TRBJ2-3, with a possible D match to TRBD1 (5 bases). This CDR3 has 15 residues. The V end was cut by 1 base, the J end by 2 bases, with 10 bases between. Germline CDR1 reads SEHNR; CDR2 reads FQNEAQ (reference sequence). In DNA form, the CDR3 reads TGTGCCAGCAGCTTAGGGGCCAGGGCCACAGATACGCAGTATTTT. It specifies CASSLGARATDTQYF.